Detailed here is one T cell receptor (beta chain). Its antigen is undetermined. Sequencing used immunoSEQ multiplex PCR; TCRdb keeps in-frame clones, though not all of them. The profile covers tens of thousands of clones, with 80% to 90% appearing a single time and around 2.7% taken by the ten largest. This sample was taken from a study of graft-versus-host responses after intestinal transplantation. Looking at the study overall: Grafts that recipients had were multivisceral, liver-intestinal, or isolated intestinal transplants.

This CDR3 comprises 17 residues. J gave up 0 bases and V 5 bases, and 7 bases lay outside the gene matches. Per the germline V gene, CDR1 is SGHAT and CDR2 is FQNNGV. The TCR sequence derives from a human donor who received an intestinal transplant. Sequenced here: unstimulated CD8+ T cells sorted from spleen or lymph node cells, sampled before intestinal transplant. The J gene is TRBJ2-5, the V gene TRBV11-2; TRBD2 matches at 12 bases. CDR3 in DNA: TGTGCCAGCAGCGGGACTAGCGGGCACCCTTACCAAGAGACCCAGTACTTC. This codes for CASSGTSGHPYQETQYF.